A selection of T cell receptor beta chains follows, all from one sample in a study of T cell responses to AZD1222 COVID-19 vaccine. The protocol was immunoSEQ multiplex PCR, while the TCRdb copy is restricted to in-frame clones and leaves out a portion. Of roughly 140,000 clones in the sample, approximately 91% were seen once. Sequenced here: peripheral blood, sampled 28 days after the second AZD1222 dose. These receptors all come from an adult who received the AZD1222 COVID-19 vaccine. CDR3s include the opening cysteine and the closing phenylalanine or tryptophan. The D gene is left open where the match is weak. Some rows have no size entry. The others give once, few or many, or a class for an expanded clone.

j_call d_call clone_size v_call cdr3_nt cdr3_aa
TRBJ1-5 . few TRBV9 TGTGCCAGCAGCGCTTTCATTAATCAGCCCCAGCATTTT CASSAFINQPQHF
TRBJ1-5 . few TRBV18 TGTGCCAGCTCACCCATGACAGGCAATCAGCCCCAGCATTTT CASSPMTGNQPQHF
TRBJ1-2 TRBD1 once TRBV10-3 TGTGCCATAAGGGACAGCATCAACTATGGCTACACCTTC CAIRDSINYGYTF
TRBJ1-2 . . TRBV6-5 TGTGCCAGCACCGGAGGGGCCGGCTATGGCTACACCTTC CASTGGAGYGYTF
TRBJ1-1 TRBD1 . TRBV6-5 TGTGCCAGCAGTTATCGACAGGGGTTCACTGAAGCTTTCTTT CASSYRQGFTEAFF
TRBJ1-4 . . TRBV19 TGTGCCAGTAGTGGGTCCCTGGGGGAAAAACTGTTTTTT CASSGSLGEKLFF
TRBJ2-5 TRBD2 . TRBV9 TGTGCCAGCAGCGTAGGGAAGCGGGGGGGCCGGGAGACCCAGTACTTC CASSVGKRGGRETQYF
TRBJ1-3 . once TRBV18 TGTGCCAGCTCTCCATCCCAGCCCTCTGGAAACACCATATATTTT CASSPSQPSGNTIYF
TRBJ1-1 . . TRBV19 TGTGCCAGTAGTAATCGAGGACTGAACACTGAAGCTTTCTTT CASSNRGLNTEAFF
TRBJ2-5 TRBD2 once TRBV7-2 TGTGCCAGCAGCCCGGGGACTAGCGGGGACGGGGACTTC CASSPGTSGDGDF
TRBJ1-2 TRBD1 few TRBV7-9 TGTGCCAGCAGCTTGGGACAGAGGGATGGCTACACCTTC CASSLGQRDGYTF
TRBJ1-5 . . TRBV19 TGTGCCAGTAGTACGGCGCTTTATAGCAATCAGCCCCAGCATTTT CASSTALYSNQPQHF
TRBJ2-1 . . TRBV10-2 TGCGCCAGCAGTGGGGTGCCCAATGAGCAGTTCTTC CASSGVPNEQFF
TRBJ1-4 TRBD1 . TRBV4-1 TGCGCCAGCAGCCGCCTGCCCCAGGGGGAAAGACTGTTTTTT CASSRLPQGERLFF
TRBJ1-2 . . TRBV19 TGTGCCAGTAGTATAGGAGGGGTTGGCTACACCTTC CASSIGGVGYTF
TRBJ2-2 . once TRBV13 TGTGCCAGCAGCTTCCGTCTTGGCACCGGGGAGCTGTTTTTT CASSFRLGTGELFF
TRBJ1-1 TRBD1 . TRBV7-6 TGTGCCAGCAGCCCCCGGACAGGAGTACTGGGGGTTGACACTGAAGCTTTCTTT CASSPRTGVLGVDTEAFF
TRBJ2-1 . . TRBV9 TGTGCCAGCAGCGTTCTTAGCTCCTACAATGAGCAGTTCTTC CASSVLSSYNEQFF
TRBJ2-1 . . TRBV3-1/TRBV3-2 TGTGCCAGCAGCCAAGGACGACTGTTCTTC CASSQGRLFF
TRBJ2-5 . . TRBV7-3 TGTGCCAGCAGCTTAGCAGGGAGAGAGACCCAGTACTTC CASSLAGRETQYF
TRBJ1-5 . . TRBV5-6 TGTGCCAGCAGCTTGGGAACCGGGGGGCAGGGTCAGCCCCAGCATTTT CASSLGTGGQGQPQHF
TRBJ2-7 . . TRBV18 TGTGCCAGCTCACCACCCAAGGGGGGAGGTCAGTACGAGCAGTACTTC CASSPPKGGGQYEQYF
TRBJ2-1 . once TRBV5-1 TGCGCCAGCAGCTTGGGGGTCGGCTCCTACAATGAGCAGTTCTTC CASSLGVGSYNEQFF
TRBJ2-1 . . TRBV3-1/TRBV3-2 TGTGCCAGCAGCCTAAGAGGTGGGGGGTCCAATGAGCAGTTCTTC CASSLRGGGSNEQFF
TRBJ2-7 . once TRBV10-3 TGTGCCAGCCGCCGGGACGCGAGTCGGTCCTACGAGCAGTACTTC CASRRDASRSYEQYF
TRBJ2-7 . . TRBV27 TGTGCCAGCAGTTTAAAAACACGGGACCCCTACGAGCAGTACTTC CASSLKTRDPYEQYF
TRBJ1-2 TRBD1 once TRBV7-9 TGTGCCAGCAGCTCTGCAGGGGGCCCCTATGGCTACACCTTC CASSSAGGPYGYTF
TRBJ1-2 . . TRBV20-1 TGCAGTGCCCCAGGGGCCGAAGGCTACACCTTC CSAPGAEGYTF
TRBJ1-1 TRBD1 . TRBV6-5 TGTGCCAGCAGAGCGTCCGGGACAGGGAGAATGGGCGCTTTCTTT CASRASGTGRMGAFF
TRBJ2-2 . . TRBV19 TGTGCCAGTACTAATAGGTGGGGGGCTTTAAACACCGGGGAGCTGTTTTTT CASTNRWGALNTGELFF
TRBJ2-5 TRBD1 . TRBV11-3 TGTGCCAGCAGCTTAGGGTTACAGGGGGCTGTTCCGGAGACCCAGTACTTC CASSLGLQGAVPETQYF
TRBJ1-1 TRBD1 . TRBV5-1 TGCGCCAGCAGCTTGTTCGGGACAGGGGACACTGAAGCTTTCTTT CASSLFGTGDTEAFF
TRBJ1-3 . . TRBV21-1 TGTGCCAGCAGCCTAGGGCAGGGGGCGCCTGGAAACACCATATATTTT CASSLGQGAPGNTIYF
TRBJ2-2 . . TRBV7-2 TGTGCCAGCAGCTTAAGAGGCGGGCCAACCGGGGAGCTGTTTTTT CASSLRGGPTGELFF
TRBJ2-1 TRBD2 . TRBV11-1 TGTGCCAGCAGCTTTAGCGGGAGGGCACCCTACAATGAGCAGTTCTTC CASSFSGRAPYNEQFF
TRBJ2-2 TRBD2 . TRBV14 TGTGCCAGCAGCCAGGGACTAGGTTACACCGGGGAGCTGTTTTTT CASSQGLGYTGELFF
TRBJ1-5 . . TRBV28 TGTGCCAGCAGTTTACAGGGCGGCGGCAATCAGCCCCAGCATTTT CASSLQGGGNQPQHF
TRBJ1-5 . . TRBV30 TGTGCCTGGAGTAAACGGGATCAGCCCCAGCATTTT CAWSKRDQPQHF
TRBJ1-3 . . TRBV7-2 TGTGCCAGCAGCTCCCCCAGTCTTCGTGGAAACACCATATATTTT CASSSPSLRGNTIYF
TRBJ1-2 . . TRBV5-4 TGTGCCAGCAGCTTCCCCGAGGGCTATGGCTACACCTTC CASSFPEGYGYTF
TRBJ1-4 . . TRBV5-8 TGTGCCAGCAGCATCAGGGCAACTAATGAAAAACTGTTTTTT CASSIRATNEKLFF
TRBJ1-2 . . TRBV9 TGTGCCAGCAGCGTAGGTCAGGGGCCTAACTATGGCTACACCTTC CASSVGQGPNYGYTF
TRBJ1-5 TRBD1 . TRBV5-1 TGCGCCAGCAGCCGGACAGGACTCGAGGGCAATCAGCCCCAGCATTTT CASSRTGLEGNQPQHF
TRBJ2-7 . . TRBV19 TGTGCCAGTAGTCCCTTCTGGGGGTCCTACGAGCAGTACTTC CASSPFWGSYEQYF
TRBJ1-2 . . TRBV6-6 TGTGCCAGCAGTTCTACGGGACAAGCCTATGGCTACACCTTC CASSSTGQAYGYTF